Shown below are 17 T cell receptor beta chains from a single sample sequenced in a study of blood T cell repertoires in COVID-19 (dated by TCRdb to 2018 to 2021). Libraries were built with the immunoSEQ multiplex PCR assay. TCRdb limited this immuneACCESS table to in-frame rearrangements with V and J called. A share of clones is missing; checked studies link under half to unresolved V genes, and the rest is unexplained. The sample table holds over 300,000 clones, of which approximately 90% were seen once. The top ten clonotypes cover roughly a tenth of the sample. Sequencing was carried out using PBMCs or T cells enriched from blood (not recorded which). The source is a woman aged 40 to 49 who had recovered from COVID-19.

The chain links TRBV6-2 or TRBV6-3 to TRBJ1-1; D remains ambiguous. Germline CDR1 and CDR2: MNHEY and SVGEGT. The CDR3 contains 15 residues. Trimming cost V 4 bases and J 0 bases, with 12 bases left between them. The chain's CDR3 is CASSLYRAMNTEAFF. The CDR3 nucleotides are TGTGCCAGCAGTTTATACAGAGCCATGAACACTGAAGCTTTCTTT.

In its sample, this clone was seen once. A junction boundary mismatches the germline segment, possibly from a read error. The chain recombines TRBV7-7 with TRBJ2-5; 9 bases align to TRBD2. The CDR3 has 14 amino acids. Per germline, CDR1 SSHAT and CDR2 FNYEAQ (reference sequence). Here the CDR3 DNA reads TGTGCTAGCAGCTTAGCGGGGGCTTTAAAGACCCAGTACTTC. Protein sequence: CASSLAGALKTQYF.

This chain connects TRBV28 to TRBJ1-6; no reliable D call. This CDR3 has 14 residues. V lost 4 bases and J 7 bases, leaving 11 bases between the germline ends. The germline V gene has CDR1 MDHEN and CDR2 SYDVKM. The CDR3 DNA reads as TGTGCCAGCAGTTCCTCCGGGAGGAATTCACCCCTCCACTTT. Its translation is CASSSSGRNSPLHF. Combining the CDR3 with reference TRBV28 and TRBJ1-6 gives the whole variable domain DVKVTQSSRYLVKRTGEKVFLECVQDMDHENMFWYRQDPGLGLRLIYFSYDVKMKEKGDIPEGYSVSREKKERFSLILESASTNQTSMYLCASSSSGRNSPLHFGNGTRLTVT.

A single count supports this clone. This chain uses TRBV18 with TRBJ1-2, with 7 bases lining up with TRBD1. This CDR3 region has 13 residues. V lost 6 bases to trimming and J lost 3 bases; unmatched junction nucleotides: 4. CDR1 KGHSH and CDR2 LQKENI come from the germline V gene. In DNA, the CDR3 is TGTGCCAGCTCCGGACAGGCGGACTATGGCTACACCTTC. Translation: CASSGQADYGYTF.

CDR3 in DNA: TGTGCCAGCAGCTCTATTGGGGGAGGCTGGGGAGAAAAACTGTTTTTT. It is translated as CASSSIGGGWGEKLFF. The chain employs TRBV5-4 and TRBJ1-4; a weak D match, TRBD1 (5 bases). V shed 3 bases and J shed 8 bases, with 20 bases lying between them. There are 16 residues in the CDR3. CDR1 and CDR2 from the germline V gene are SGHNT and YYREEE (reference sequence). Based on the CDR3 plus reference TRBV5-4 and TRBJ1-4, the full variable domain is ETGVTQSPTHLIKTRGQQVTLRCSSQSGHNTVSWYQQALGQGPQFIFQYYREEENGRGNFPPRFSGLQFPNYSSELNVNALELDDSALYLCASSSIGGGWGEKLFFGSGTQLSVL.

The rearrangement joins TRBV29-1 to TRBJ1-2, with D possibly TRBD1 on 6 matching bases. CDR1 is SQVTM, CDR2 ANQGSEA, per germline. With 4 bases removed from V and 7 bases from J, the gap between germline ends came to 16 bases. This CDR3 region has 13 residues. The CDR3 loop is CSVAGDRLFGYTF. CDR3 nucleotides: TGCAGCGTTGCAGGGGATCGACTTTTTGGCTACACCTTC.

The sample holds a few counts of this clone. J is TRBJ1-3 and V is TRBV11-2; no clear D gene. Trimming took off 5 bases at V and 0 bases at J, with 14 bases between the two ends. CDR1 SGHAT and CDR2 FQNNGV come from the germline V gene. CDR3 size: 16 residues. Here the CDR3 reads CASSRNPGNSGNTIYF. Here the CDR3 DNA reads TGTGCCAGCAGCCGGAACCCGGGAAACTCTGGAAACACCATATATTTT.

Turning to this clone: Other DNA sequences in the sample encode the same CDR3. V gene TRBV24-1 combines with J gene TRBJ2-7, with D possibly being TRBD2 (6 bases). Germline CDR1 is KGHDR and CDR2 is SFDVKD. CDR3 length equals 13 residues. Deletions cut 0 bases from V and 4 bases from J, with 6 bases between. The CDR3 bases are TGTGCCACCAGTGATTTGCGGGGGTACGAGCAGTACTTC. Translated, it gives CATSDLRGYEQYF.

The chain carries TRBV4-3 and TRBJ1-2; TRBD1 might be the D (6 bases). The CDR3 has 16 amino acids. Between the trimmed V and J ends, which lost 0 bases and 1 base, there was a span of 12 bases. Looked up from germline, CDR1 is LGHNA and CDR2 is YSLEER. The CDR3 protein is CASSQDRAGDNYGYTF. DNA for the CDR3: TGCGCCAGCAGCCAAGATCGGGCAGGGGATAACTATGGCTACACCTTC.

V usage is TRBV11-2 and J usage is TRBJ2-1; TRBD2 matches at 7 bases. The V segment lost 3 bases and the J segment 7 bases; nucleotides outside the gene matches: 9. Per the germline V gene, CDR1 is SGHAT and CDR2 is FQNNGV. The CDR3 spans 15 residues. The CDR3 is CASSLDVGGSNEQFF. The CDR3 DNA reads TGTGCCAGCAGCTTGGACGTCGGCGGGAGTAATGAGCAGTTCTTC.

The chain recombines TRBV4-3 with TRBJ2-2, with 7 nucleotides matching TRBD1. CDR1 and CDR2 from the germline V gene are LGHNA and YSLEER. The CDR3 sequence is 16 residues long. V lost 1 base, J lost 2 bases, and 4 bases stayed unmatched. CDR3 amino acids: CASSQGGTENTGELFF. The CDR3 DNA sequence: TGCGCCAGCAGCCAAGGTGGGACAGAAAACACCGGGGAGCTGTTTTTT.

The CDR3 protein is CASSPENQPQHF. In DNA, the CDR3 is TGTGCCAGCTCACCGGAGAATCAGCCCCAGCATTTT. This rearrangement joins TRBV18 to TRBJ1-5, with D uncertain. This CDR3 is 12 amino acids long. Per the germline V gene, CDR1 is KGHSH and CDR2 is LQKENI. Trimming pared 3 bases from V and 4 bases from J, leaving 4 bases between.

The chain recombines TRBV10-1 with TRBJ2-1; D ambiguous. CDR3 size: 14 residues. From germline, CDR1 is WNHNN and CDR2 SYGVQD (reference sequence). The V end was cut by 4 bases, the J end by 0 bases, with 7 bases between. This chain's CDR3 is CASSVGGSYNEQFF. The CDR3, as DNA: TGCGCCAGCAGTGTTGGCGGCTCCTACAATGAGCAGTTCTTC.

The gene calls are TRBV7-2 and TRBJ1-2, with D unclear. This CDR3 contains 14 residues. The germline gives CDR1 SGHTA, CDR2 FQGNSA. V was cut by 0 bases and J by 8 bases, with 13 bases left in between. The DNA of the CDR3 is TGTGCCAGCAGCTTAGCCGCGGGTAAGGGCGGCTACACCTTC. Translating gives CASSLAAGKGGYTF. Together with reference TRBV7-2 and TRBJ1-2, the CDR3 gives the full variable domain: GAGVSQSPSNKVTEKGKDVELRCDPISGHTALYWYRQSLGQGLEFLIYFQGNSAPDKSGLPSDRFSAERTGGSVSTLTIQRTQQEDSAVYLCASSLAAGKGGYTFGSGTRLTVV.

This clone was counted only a few times. This chain uses TRBV29-1 with TRBJ2-7; D unresolved. Germline V gives CDR1 SQVTM, CDR2 ANQGSEA. The V end was cut by 1 base, the J end by 3 bases, with 4 bases between. The CDR3 sequence is 11 residues long. The CDR3 region has the DNA TGCAGCGTTGAAGCCCGCTACGAGCAGTACTTC. This sequence encodes CSVEARYEQYF.

The chain combines TRBV3-1 (or the pseudogene TRBV3-2) with TRBJ1-5; TRBD1 matches 7 bases. The CDR3 length is 14 residues. Germline-derived CDR1 and CDR2 are LGHDT and YNNKEL (reference sequence). After removal of 0 bases from V and 7 bases from J, the junction contained 3 bases not matched to a gene. The CDR3 coding sequence is TGTGCCAGCAGCCAAGAAACAGGGGCACAGCCCCAGCATTTT. It specifies CASSQETGAQPQHF.

The chain has TRBV7-2 and TRBJ2-1, with a possible D match to TRBD2 (6 bases). Trimming removed 6 bases at V and 0 bases at J, with 12 bases between. The CDR3 is 15 amino acids. Germline V gene lookup returns CDR1 SGHTA and CDR2 FQGNSA. The CDR3 is CASRPIAASYNEQFF. Written as DNA, the CDR3 is TGTGCCAGCAGACCTATAGCGGCCTCCTACAATGAGCAGTTCTTC.